These 5 T cell receptor beta chains were sequenced from one sample in a study of early T cells in non-severe SARS-CoV-2 infection. From the 5' RACE reads, TCRdb called clonotypes with MiXCR, one entry per CDR3 protein. The sample lists about 66,000 distinct CDR3 sequences; about 17% were seen once. Sample: whole blood, taken at baseline. The receptors here all came from an adult who was a healthcare worker with PCR-confirmed SARS-CoV-2 infection or an uninfected control (not recorded which).

In its sample, this clonotype was seen many times. The rearrangement joins TRBV7-9 to TRBJ1-6; no clear D gene. The ends were cut back, 2 bases at V and 7 bases at J, with 6 bases in the middle. CDR1 and CDR2 (germline): SEHNR, FQNEAQ (reference sequence). The CDR3 is 13 amino acids. The CDR3 sequence: CASSLRANSPLHF. The CDR3 DNA reads as TGTGCCAGCAGCTTAAGAGCGAATTCACCCCTCCACTTT.

This clonotype was seen ten or more times. V usage is TRBV19 and J usage is TRBJ2-2; D unclear. Germline V gene sequence: CDR1 LNHDA, CDR2 SQIVND (reference sequence). The V and J ends lost 7 bases and 7 bases respectively, with 13 bases between them. The length of the CDR3 is 13 residues. In DNA, the CDR3 is TGTGCCAGTATTCAACAGAGCTACGGGGAGCTGTTTTTT. This sequence encodes CASIQQSYGELFF.

Many counts were recorded for this clonotype. This rearrangement joins TRBV7-9 to TRBJ1-1, with 7 bases aligning to TRBD1. Germline loops: CDR1 SEHNR, CDR2 FQNEAQ (reference sequence). The ends lost 5 bases at V and 3 bases at J; junction bases unmatched: 3. CDR3 length: 13 amino acids. The CDR3 sequence: CASSEGQHTEAFF. The CDR3 DNA reads TGTGCCAGCAGCGAGGGACAGCACACTGAAGCTTTCTTT. Using reference TRBV7-9 and TRBJ1-1 for the parts outside the CDR3, the full variable domain is DTGVSQNPRHKITKRGQNVTFRCDPISEHNRLYWYRQTLGQGPEFLTYFQNEAQLEKSRLLSDRFSAERPKGSFSTLEIQRTEQGDSAMYLCASSEGQHTEAFFGQGTRLTVV.

The chain links TRBV29-1 to TRBJ2-5; 10 bases align to TRBD2. The germline V gene encodes CDR1 SQVTM and CDR2 ANQGSEA. V shed 7 bases, J shed 6 bases, and the junction held 8 bases outside the gene matches. The CDR3 totals 13 residues. In DNA form, the CDR3 reads TGCAGCGCCCTAGCGGGAGTTTCCAAGACCCAGTACTTC. Translated, it gives CSALAGVSKTQYF.

This clonotype was observed at least ten times. V usage is TRBV19 and J usage is TRBJ2-7; 14 bases agree with TRBD2. This CDR3 contains 14 residues. V was pared by 7 bases and J by 8 bases, with 7 bases of the junction left unmatched. Germline lookup yields CDR1 LNHDA and CDR2 SQIVND (reference sequence). The DNA for the CDR3 is TGTGCCAGTAACACCGGGACTAGCGGGAGTAAGCAGTACTTC. Its protein product is CASNTGTSGSKQYF.